The present T cell receptor beta chain was sequenced within a study of ipilimumab plus nivolumab after autologous stem cell transplantation. General study findings and limits: Per the authors, repertoire, Treg and microbiota data justify further study.

Starting 14 to 28 days after autologous transplant, ipilimumab 1 mg/kg was given. Per the germline V gene, CDR1 is SGHRS and CDR2 is YFSETQ. The CDR3 runs 14 residues. Trimming cost V 4 bases and J 1 base; bases outside gene matches: 2. The method was immunoSEQ multiplex PCR; TCRdb's version includes in-frame clones alone and lacks a portion of them. Of 9,100 or so clones listed, roughly two thirds are singletons. With regard to this clone: Its antigen is still unknown.

The input for sequencing was PBMCs, taken in a trial of ipilimumab plus nivolumab as post-transplant consolidation. This receptor was taken from a female donor with multiple myeloma. V is TRBV5-1 and J is TRBJ2-1; 7 bases align to TRBD2. The CDR3 is CASSVAGSYNEQFF. CDR3 sequence (DNA): TGCGCCAGCAGCGTAGCGGGTTCCTACAATGAGCAGTTCTTC.